This TCR beta chain was profiled in a study of T cell changes during pregnancy in multiple sclerosis. Clones were sequenced by immunoSEQ multiplex PCR, and TCRdb holds only the in-frame ones, with some missing. This sample has approximately 32,000 clones; about 88% occur once, and the top ten carry roughly a tenth. The sequenced sample was CD8+ T cells from peripheral blood mononuclear cells, obtained in the second trimester of pregnancy. This clonotype originated in a female donor with multiple sclerosis, enrolled in a pregnancy study.

Here the CDR3 DNA reads TGTGCCAGCAGCTTTGAGCGGGAGGGCCGCTACGAGCAGTACTTC. Translating it yields CASSFEREGRYEQYF. V and J are TRBV7-9 and TRBJ2-7; TRBD2 matches 10 bases. Losses at the gene ends were 3 bases for V and 3 bases for J; bases not matched to a gene: 5. This CDR3 comprises 15 residues. The germline gives CDR1 SEHNR, CDR2 FQNEAQ (reference sequence).